The clone carrying this T cell receptor (beta chain) was found many times. These data belong to a study of T cells in Graves' hyperthyroidism and ophthalmopathy. This CDR3 comprises 15 residues. Germline V gene data show CDR1 as MRHNA and CDR2 as SNTAGT. Between the trimmed V and J ends, which lost 0 bases and 1 base, there was a span of 4 bases. RNA transcripts gave rise to amplified TCR beta CDR3 regions. Primed by the HTBI set, a first-round RT-PCR was run on the TCR CDR3. Using its own MiXCR run on the multiplex PCR reads, TCRdb lists one record per CDR3 protein. In the table there are hundreds of thousands of distinct CDR3 sequences, roughly 32% of which are singletons.

J is TRBJ2-6 and V is TRBV6-4; D is uncertain. The source of this sequence is a middle-aged woman with Graves' hyperthyroidism. The sequenced material came from blood. The DNA of the CDR3 is TGTGCCAGCAGTGACTCGAAATCTGGGGCCAACGTCCTGACTTTC. It encodes CASSDSKSGANVLTF.